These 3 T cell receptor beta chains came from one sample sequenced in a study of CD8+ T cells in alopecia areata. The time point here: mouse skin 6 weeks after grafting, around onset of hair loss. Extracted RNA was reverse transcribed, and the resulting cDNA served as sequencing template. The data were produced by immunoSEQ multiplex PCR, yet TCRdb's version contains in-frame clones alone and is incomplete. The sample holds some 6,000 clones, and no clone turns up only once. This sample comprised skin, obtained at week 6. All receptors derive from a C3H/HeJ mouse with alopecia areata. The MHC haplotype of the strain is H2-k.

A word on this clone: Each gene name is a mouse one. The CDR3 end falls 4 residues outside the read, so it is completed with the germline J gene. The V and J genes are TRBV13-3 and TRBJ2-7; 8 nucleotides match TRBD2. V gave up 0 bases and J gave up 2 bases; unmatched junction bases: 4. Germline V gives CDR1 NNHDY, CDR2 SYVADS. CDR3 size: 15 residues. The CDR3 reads CASSDGGGRPYEQYF. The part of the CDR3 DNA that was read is TGTGCCAGCAGTGATGGGGGGGGGCGCCCCTAT.

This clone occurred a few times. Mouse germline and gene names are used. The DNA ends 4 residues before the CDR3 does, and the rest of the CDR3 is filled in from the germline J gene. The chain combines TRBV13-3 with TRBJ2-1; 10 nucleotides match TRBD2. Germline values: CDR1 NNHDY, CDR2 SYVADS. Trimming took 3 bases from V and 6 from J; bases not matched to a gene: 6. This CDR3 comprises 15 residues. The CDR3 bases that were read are TGTGCCAGCAGTGGTCGACTGGGGGGAGGTGCT. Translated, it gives CASSGRLGGGA. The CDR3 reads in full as CASSGRLGGGAEQFF.

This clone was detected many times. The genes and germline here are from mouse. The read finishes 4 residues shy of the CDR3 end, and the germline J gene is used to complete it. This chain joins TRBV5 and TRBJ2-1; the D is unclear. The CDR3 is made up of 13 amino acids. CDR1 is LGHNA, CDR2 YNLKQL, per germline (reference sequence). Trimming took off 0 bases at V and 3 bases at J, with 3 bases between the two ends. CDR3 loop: CASSQDSYAEQFF. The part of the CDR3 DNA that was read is TGTGCCAGCAGCCAAGACAGCTATGCT.